The TCR beta chain described here comes from a study of T-cell memory formation after mild COVID-19. Background on the study: In these data, TCR clusters were largely donor specific. Study conclusions and caveats: Detection of some responders pre-infection suggested pre-existing cross-reactive memory T cells participated.

TCRdb ran MiXCR on the 5' RACE reads and lists one entry per CDR3 protein. The sample contains over 350,000 distinct CDR3 sequences, less than 25% of which appear only once. The CDR3 runs to 15 residues. Germline values: CDR1 SGHAT, CDR2 FQNNGV. Between the trimmed V and J ends, which lost 1 base and 4 bases, there was a span of 11 bases. About this clonotype: The antigen is undetermined.

V gene TRBV11-2 combines with J gene TRBJ2-1, with D possibly matching TRBD2 (6 bases). Sequenced: PBMCs or a T cell subset sorted from them (not recorded which). This sequence originates from an adult woman who had mild COVID-19 (a few samples of this study predate the infection). Cell type and time point are not known. CDR3 nucleotides: TGTGCCAGCAGCTTAGCGGGAGACGGTTACAATGAGCAGTTCTTC. Protein sequence: CASSLAGDGYNEQFF. Full variable domain (outside the CDR3, taken from reference TRBV11-2 and TRBJ2-1): EAGVAQSPRYKIIEKRQSVAFWCNPISGHATLYWYQQILGQGPKLLIQFQNNGVVDDSQLPKDRFSAERLKGVDSTLKIQPAKLEDSAVYLCASSLAGDGYNEQFFGPGTRLTVL.